Shown below are 24 T cell receptor beta chains from a single sample sequenced in a study of beta chain features in type 1 diabetes (dated by TCRdb to between 2018 and 2020). Receptor amplification or capture employed the immunoSEQ multiplex PCR assay. All of the isolated RNA was reverse transcribed with the High Capacity cDNA Reverse Transcription Kit, so expressed TCRB transcripts were sequenced. The table was pulled from immuneACCESS by TCRdb, which kept in-frame rearrangements only. Such tables lose some clones; where checked, under half of the loss comes from unresolved V genes, and the rest has no known cause. The sample has around 180,000 clones on record, 10% to 15% of them singletons. Of the sample, about 0.66% is held by the ten largest clones. The sample was central memory CD4+ T cells from blood. The origin of the receptors is a young woman in good health.

The chain employs TRBV28 and TRBJ1-1; D is perhaps TRBD1 (6 bases). Trimming stripped 4 bases from V and 1 base from J, with 10 bases between. CDR1 and CDR2 (germline): MDHEN, SYDVKM. The CDR3 extends over 14 amino acids. CDR3 bases: TGTGCCAGCAGTTCTCCGGGACAGAACACTGAAGCTTTCTTT. This codes for CASSSPGQNTEAFF. Full variable domain (rest looked up from reference TRBV28 and TRBJ1-1): DVKVTQSSRYLVKRTGEKVFLECVQDMDHENMFWYRQDPGLGLRLIYFSYDVKMKEKGDIPEGYSVSREKKERFSLILESASTNQTSMYLCASSSPGQNTEAFFGQGTRLTVV.

This chain links TRBV5-1 with TRBJ2-1, with 16 bases matching TRBD2. Losses at the gene ends were 0 bases for V and 0 bases for J; bases not matched to a gene: 3. Germline V gene data show CDR1 as SGHRS and CDR2 as YFSETQ. The CDR3 extends over 19 amino acids. The CDR3 sequence: CASSLGGLAGGSSYNEQFF. The CDR3, as DNA: TGCGCCAGCAGCTTGGGGGGACTAGCGGGAGGGAGCTCCTACAATGAGCAGTTCTTC.

The sample holds a few counts of this clone. The CDR3 bases are TGCGCCAGCAGTGAGGGACATCGGCTTAACTATGGCTACACCTTC. Its translation is CASSEGHRLNYGYTF. The rearrangement links TRBV10-2 to TRBJ1-2; D is possibly TRBD1 (5 bases). The germline V gene has CDR1 WSHSY and CDR2 SAAADI. V was shortened by 2 bases and J by 1 base, with 11 bases between the two germline ends. The CDR3 extends over 15 amino acids.

The chain couples TRBV29-1 to TRBJ1-4, with a weak D call TRBD1 (5 bases). The CDR3 length is 11 residues. The V end lost 3 bases, the J end lost 6 bases, and 5 bases lay between the germline ends. Germline V gene sequence: CDR1 SQVTM, CDR2 ANQGSEA. CDR3: CSVDRDEKLFF. CDR3 coding DNA: TGCAGCGTTGACAGGGATGAAAAACTGTTTTTT.

This chain connects TRBV15 to TRBJ1-3, with D unclear. The V end lost 0 bases, the J end lost 1 base, and 4 bases lay between the germline ends. The germline V gene encodes CDR1 LNHNV and CDR2 YYDKDF (reference sequence). This CDR3 is built from 14 residues. The CDR3 reads CATSRDRSGNTIYF. The CDR3 region has the DNA TGTGCCACCAGCAGAGATCGGTCTGGAAACACCATATATTTT.

V usage is TRBV7-8 and J usage is TRBJ2-1; weak D call: TRBD2 (5 bases). Trimming removed 1 base from V and 4 bases from J, with 14 bases in between. The germline V gene encodes CDR1 SGHVS and CDR2 FQNEAQ. This CDR3 has 16 residues. The CDR3 DNA reads TGTGCCAGCAGCTTAGGCGAGCGGCGACCATACAATGAGCAGTTCTTC. This gives the protein CASSLGERRPYNEQFF.

This clone showed up just a few times. CDR3 in amino acids: CASSRGGTEDYEQYF. The CDR3 DNA is TGCGCCAGCAGCCGCGGCGGGACAGAAGACTACGAGCAGTACTTC. The gene calls are TRBV4-3 and TRBJ2-7, with D perhaps TRBD1 (7 bases). Trimming removed 4 bases at V and 3 bases at J, with 16 bases between. This CDR3 spans 15 amino acids. CDR1 and CDR2 from the germline V gene are LGHNA and YSLEER.

The chain joins TRBV29-1 to TRBJ1-4; a weak D match, TRBD1 (6 bases). The V gene lost 7 bases and the J gene lost 5 bases, with 14 bases spanning the gap. Germline CDR1 is SQVTM and CDR2 is ANQGSEA. The CDR3 contains 13 residues. DNA for the CDR3: TGCAGCGGTTCAGGGGCCCTAAATGAAAAACTGTTTTTT. This sequence encodes CSGSGALNEKLFF.

The sample holds a few counts of this clone. The chain uses TRBV2 and TRBJ1-1, with a weak D call TRBD1 (6 bases). From germline, CDR1 is SNHLY and CDR2 FYNNEI. V was clipped by 7 bases and J by 2 bases, with 14 bases between them. CDR3 length: 14 amino acids. The CDR3 DNA reads as TGTGCCAGCAAAGGGGGGGGTAGTAACACTGAAGCTTTCTTT. Translating it yields CASKGGGSNTEAFF.

This clone was counted a few times. V is TRBV5-1 and J is TRBJ1-2; D not resolved. The CDR3 has 11 residues. V was pared by 6 bases and J by 8 bases, with 11 bases between. Germline CDR1 is SGHRS and CDR2 is YFSETQ. Written as DNA, the CDR3 is TGCGCCAGCACTACCCGAGGGGGCTACACCTTC. As protein: CASTTRGGYTF.

This clone occurred a few times. The chain combines TRBV29-1 with TRBJ1-1; D is undetermined. The CDR3 is 13 amino acids. Germline lookup yields CDR1 SQVTM and CDR2 ANQGSEA. Trimming removed 6 bases at V and 4 bases at J, with 15 bases between. The CDR3 nucleotides are TGCAGCGTCTCCTCGGGGATGGGCACTGAAGCTTTCTTT. This gives the protein CSVSSGMGTEAFF.

This chain links TRBV6-5 with TRBJ1-5; 8 bases agree with TRBD1. V shed 6 bases, J shed 1 base, and the junction held 2 bases outside the gene matches. The CDR3 extends over 14 amino acids. CDR1 and CDR2 (germline): MNHEY, SVGAGI. CDR3 DNA sequence: TGTGCCAGCAGAGACAGGGGAAGCAATCAGCCCCAGCATTTT. This translates into CASRDRGSNQPQHF.

This clone was seen a handful of times. This chain uses TRBV15 with TRBJ1-2; 7 bases fit TRBD1. V shed 3 bases, J shed 2 bases, and the junction held 6 bases outside the gene matches. Germline CDR1 reads LNHNV; CDR2 reads YYDKDF (reference sequence). The CDR3 is made up of 15 amino acids. In DNA form, the CDR3 reads TGTGCCACCAGCAGGGGAGACAGGGACAACTATGGCTACACCTTC. This encodes CATSRGDRDNYGYTF.

The rearrangement links TRBV7-2 to TRBJ2-1; 9 bases align to TRBD2. From germline, CDR1 is SGHTA and CDR2 FQGNSA. V shed 1 base and J 2 bases; nucleotides not matched to a gene: 3. CDR3 size: 16 residues. The CDR3 DNA is TGTGCCAGCAGCTTAGGTAGCGGGAGTGCCTACAATGAGCAGTTCTTC. This sequence encodes CASSLGSGSAYNEQFF.

This clone was recorded a few times. This CDR3 is also generated by other DNA sequences in the sample. V usage is TRBV19 and J usage is TRBJ2-6; no firm D call. The V end lost 7 bases, the J end lost 0 bases, and 4 bases lay between the germline ends. Germline V gene sequence: CDR1 LNHDA, CDR2 SQIVND (reference sequence). The CDR3 has 13 residues. The CDR3 region has the DNA TGTGCCAGTACCATCTCTGGGGCCAACGTCCTGACTTTC. Amino acids: CASTISGANVLTF. Variable domain in full (rest from reference TRBV19 and TRBJ2-6): DGGITQSPKYLFRKEGQNVTLSCEQNLNHDAMYWYRQDPGQGLRLIYYSQIVNDFQKGDIAEGYSVSREKKESFPLTVTSAQKNPTAFYLCASTISGANVLTFGAGSRLTVL.

This clone was observed a handful of times. The V and J genes are TRBV7-9 and TRBJ1-2, with D unclear. The length of the CDR3 is 12 residues. Germline-derived CDR1 and CDR2 are SEHNR and FQNEAQ (reference sequence). Trimming shortened V by 0 bases and J by 6 bases, and 5 bases separated the two germline ends. CDR3 amino acids: CASSLASHGYTF. The CDR3 DNA is TGTGCCAGCAGCTTAGCGAGTCATGGCTACACCTTC.

The chain joins TRBV4-1 to TRBJ2-5; TRBD2 matches at 10 bases. Per germline, CDR1 MGHRA and CDR2 YSYEKL. V dropped 0 bases and J dropped 3; count of bases not matched to a gene: 13. The CDR3 runs to 19 residues. As DNA, the CDR3 is TGCGCCAGCAGCCAAGATCTTTCGCTAGCGGGAGAGGAGGAAGAGACCCAGTACTTC. It specifies CASSQDLSLAGEEEETQYF.

The gene calls are TRBV5-1 and TRBJ2-1; TRBD2 aligns across 9 bases. The CDR3 covers 15 residues. J gave up 0 bases and V 5 bases, and 3 bases lay outside the gene matches. Germline V gives CDR1 SGHRS, CDR2 YFSETQ. The CDR3 reads CASRYSGSSYNEQFF. The CDR3 coding sequence is TGCGCCAGCAGGTATAGCGGGAGCTCCTACAATGAGCAGTTCTTC.

About this clone itself: The sample contains more than one DNA sequence encoding this CDR3. The chain couples TRBV30 to TRBJ1-5; no clear D. Germline values: CDR1 GTSNPN, CDR2 SVGIG (reference sequence). V lost 0 bases, J lost 6 bases, and 6 bases lay in between. This CDR3 has 12 residues. The chain's CDR3 is CAWSVRGQPQHF. The CDR3 DNA reads TGTGCCTGGAGTGTAAGAGGTCAGCCCCAGCATTTT.

This chain uses TRBV5-6 with TRBJ1-2; TRBD1 agrees at 11 bases. The V segment lost 4 bases and the J segment 6 bases; nucleotides outside the gene matches: 8. The CDR3 is made up of 15 amino acids. Per the germline V gene, CDR1 is SGHDT and CDR2 is YYEEEE. CDR3 DNA: TGTGCCAGCAGCATTTACGGGACAGGGGGACATGGCTACACCTTC. It is translated as CASSIYGTGGHGYTF. The entire variable domain, with the rest obtained from reference TRBV5-6 and TRBJ1-2, is as follows: DAGVTQSPTHLIKTRGQQVTLRCSPKSGHDTVSWYQQALGQGPQFIFQYYEEEERQRGNFPDRFSGHQFPNYSSELNVNALLLGDSALYLCASSIYGTGGHGYTFGSGTRLTVV.

Concerning this clone itself: One end of the junction fails to match germline, which may point to a read error. The V and J genes are TRBV7-7 and TRBJ2-2; possible D gene TRBD1, 6 bases. Looked up from germline, CDR1 is SSHAT and CDR2 is FNYEAQ (reference sequence). The CDR3 is 15 residues long. The CDR3 loop reads CASSWTEGIAGELFF. As DNA, the CDR3 is TGTGCTAGCAGCTGGACAGAGGGGATTGCCGGGGAGCTGTTTTTT.

The rearrangement joins TRBV27 to TRBJ2-5, with 9 positions matching TRBD2. V gave up 4 bases and J gave up 3 bases; unmatched junction bases: 9. Per germline, CDR1 MNHEY and CDR2 SMNVEV (reference sequence). The CDR3 consists of 16 residues. CDR3 coding DNA: TGTGCCAGCAGTTCGCCGGCTAGCGGGGCGAAAGAGACCCAGTACTTC. Translated, it gives CASSSPASGAKETQYF.

In this sample, this clone turned up a few times. V and J are TRBV6-1 and TRBJ2-7, with TRBD1 matching 7 bases. CDR1 and CDR2 from the germline V gene are MNHNS and SASEGT. V lost 2 bases and J lost 4; bases outside the gene matches: 8. CDR3 size: 15 residues. The CDR3 here is CASSEIRQGKYEQYF. CDR3 coding DNA: TGTGCCAGCAGTGAAATTCGACAGGGAAAATACGAGCAGTACTTC.

This clone appeared a few times. The chain employs TRBV30 and TRBJ2-5; tentative D call: TRBD2 (6 bases). This CDR3 has 15 residues. Trimming stripped 3 bases from V and 2 bases from J, with 16 bases between. Looked up from germline, CDR1 is GTSNPN and CDR2 is SVGIG (reference sequence). DNA for the CDR3: TGTGCCTGGAGCAAGGGGTCTAGCGTACAAGAGACCCAGTACTTC. Translating gives CAWSKGSSVQETQYF. Combining the CDR3 with reference TRBV30 and TRBJ2-5 gives the whole variable domain SQTIHQWPATLVQPVGSPLSLECTVEGTSNPNLYWYRQAAGRGLQLLFYSVGIGQISSEVPQNLSASRPQDRQFILSSKKLLLSDSGFYLCAWSKGSSVQETQYFGPGTRLLVL.